Listed below are T cell receptor beta chains from one sample, sequenced in a study of regulatory T cells in long-lasting Graves disease. MiXCR, applied by TCRdb to the multiplex PCR reads, yields one record per CDR3 protein. This sample has 380,000 or so distinct CDR3 sequences, with about 17% found just once. Separately, the same data were catalogued under a study of T cells in Graves' hyperthyroidism and ophthalmopathy.

This sample comprised peripheral blood mononuclear cells (PBMCs), obtained at new diagnosis, from a patient treated with antithyroid drugs. These receptor sequences come from a woman younger than 35 with Graves disease. CDR3s include the opening cysteine and the closing phenylalanine or tryptophan. The listing skips clone size in some rows; elsewhere it reads once, few, many or a size class.

TRBV7-3,NA,CASSHGTGEGYTF
TRBV18,many,CASSDRQGNTEAFF
TRBV9,NA,CASSPWTSGSNEQFF
TRBV19,few,CASSIWRETYNEQFF
TRBV6-4,NA,CASSDRVAGGADTQYF
TRBV4-1,few,CASSQGEGMQPQHF
TRBV29-1,few,CSDRLAGAYEQFF
TRBV4-1,few,CASSQSSGGAKTQYF
TRBV18,many,CASSPRGQGSYEQYF
TRBV11-2,many,CASSISGVRGDEQFF
TRBV6-4,NA,CASSIDSFTEAFF
TRBV11-3,many,CASSLTGGYNEQFF
TRBV2,many,CASSTPGLVRNEQFF
TRBV28,NA,CASSFYGTLPYEQYF
TRBV4-1,many,CASSQDWAGSYEQYF
TRBV28,NA,CASVGSGTKNIQYF
TRBV12-3/TRBV12-4,many,CASSLLGGGNNQPQHF
TRBV5-1,many,CASTKRGAGDTEAFF
TRBV5-6,few,CASSLAGALRDEQFF
TRBV20-1,NA,CSASGGLEETQYF
TRBV10-3,NA,CAISEGQGAGIQYF
TRBV20-1,many,CSARDPPTGGSYEQYF
TRBV6-1,many,CASSVQGIRETQYF
TRBV5-6,NA,CASSLVGRYEQYF
TRBV4-1,NA,CASSQDRHQANEKLFF
TRBV11-2,many,CASSLAGQGINF
TRBV24-1,few,CATSAPPGYGYTF
TRBV14,NA,CASSEGHRAKETQYF
TRBV11-2,NA,CASYQNNEQFF
TRBV4-1,few,CASSHPTSGRYNEQFF
TRBV27,few,CASSLKTGGPYEQYF
TRBV9,many,CASSPPEISGSHEQYF
TRBV7-9,many,CASIEGQPSSPLHF
TRBV3-1,NA,CASSHGTSTDTQYF
TRBV6-1,many,CASRGTSGGQETQYF
TRBV11-2,many,CASSLGRTGLYF
TRBV28,many,CASSLSGTEGLAQYF
TRBV10-3,few,CAVHQPEGAHGYTF
TRBV5-1,many,CASSLVRLAGPPRSTDTQYF
TRBV5-1,many,CASSLAGETQYF
TRBV18,few,CASSTLDRAYNSPLHF
TRBV5-1,few,CASSATGAEAFF